This TCR beta chain is from a study of T-cell reconstitution after alpha-beta-depleted transplantation in children (dated by TCRdb to about 2016). Regarding the complete study: The study quantitatively tracked T-cell immune reconstitution after TCRalphabeta/CD19-depleted allogeneic hematopoietic cell transplantation in children using TCR repertoire profiling.

Preparation of the library involved PCR. Data came from an Illumina HiSeq 2500. TCR libraries were prepared with molecular barcoding, using unique molecular identifiers to normalize TCRbeta repertoire quantification. TCRdb reran the public reads through fastp at Q25 and MiXCR, keeping productive beta chains. When rows share a CDR3 protein, they turn into one entry using the most common DNA and genes. This sample holds 450,000 to 600,000 distinct CDR3 sequences; 10% to 15% were observed only once. The ten largest make up approximately 2.1% of the sample. Paper-wide results and their limitations: In some patients, the high TCRbeta diversity seen at day 60 was put down to recipient T cells and intrathymic progenitors that had survived conditioning. The frequencies of hyperexpanded clones fell over the following months, and after one year, T-cell counts and TCRbeta diversity were mostly attributed to newly produced T cells. The apparently early recovery of alphabetaT-cell counts about two months after transplant reportedly depended on only several hundred rapidly expanded clones that came from non-depleted graft cells.

The treatment or condition tag for this specimen amounts to: allogeneic hematopoietic cell transplantation with graft depleted of TCRalphabeta T cells and CD19 B cells. Transplant recipients were children who received TCRalphabeta/CD19-depleted allogeneic hematopoietic cell grafts. With respect to this clonotype: Its recognized antigen is unknown. Per-base quality was not reported, and no clone a single base away is much larger than it.

The CDR3 numbers 14 residues from cysteine through phenylalanine. The DNA shown is the 42-base CDR3, in frame from base 1. Via the germline V gene (reference sequence), CDR1 is GTSNPN and CDR2 SVGIG. V is clipped by 4 bases and J by 4 bases, and the sequence between their germline boundaries is 15 bases long. The sample in question was PBMCs, mostly from graft donor cells, obtained 360 days after TCRalphabeta/CD19-depleted stem cell transplant. This receptor was taken from a male patient between 10 and 17 years old who had a stem cell transplant for acute myeloid leukemia, so the T cells may come from the graft donor. The rearranged chain carries TRBV30 and TRBJ2-3; TRBD2 is possibly the D segment (5 matching bases). In nucleotide form, the sequence is TGTGCCTGGAAGCTCGGTGGGAGTCCAGATACGCAGTATTTT. Its protein product is CAWKLGGSPDTQYF.